The subject of this entry is one TCR beta chain. The data were obtained in a study of shared clonotypes between healthy human individuals. Investigators divided CD4+ cells into CD45RA+ naive and CD45RA-negative memory subsets. In germline, CDR1 is SGHNT, CDR2 YYREEE (reference sequence). Trimming removed 9 bases from V and 4 bases from J; junction bases left unmatched: 12. The CDR3 covers 14 residues. Several immunoSEQ plates received, in even portions, the genomic DNA of each subset. The protocol was immunoSEQ multiplex PCR, while the TCRdb copy is restricted to in-frame clones and leaves out a portion. The data show about 1.5 million clones, 95% to 99% seen once.

The sequenced material came from naive CD4+ T cells sorted from blood. The subset was: CD45RA+ positively selected. The origin of this receptor is a man in his thirties or forties in good health. The gene calls are TRBV5-4 and TRBJ2-5; 7 bases line up with TRBD2. The CDR3 loop reads CAINPPGRAETQYF. The CDR3, as DNA: TGTGCCATTAATCCTCCAGGGAGGGCAGAGACCCAGTACTTC.